Presented here are 9 T cell receptor beta chains from one specimen sequenced in a study of blood T cell repertoires in COVID-19 (dated by TCRdb to 2018 to 2021). The method behind the library was the immunoSEQ multiplex PCR assay. TCRdb limited this immuneACCESS table to in-frame rearrangements with V and J called. A share of clones is missing; checked studies link under half to unresolved V genes, and the rest is unexplained. Across this sample there are about 89,000 clones, with about three quarters seen only once. The top ten constitute about half of the sample. Sequencing was done on a sample of peripheral blood. Receptor source: a human donor in a cohort sampled during active COVID-19.

The chain recombines TRBV10-3 with TRBJ2-7, with D perhaps matching TRBD2 (6 bases). With 7 bases removed from V and 2 bases from J, the gap between germline ends came to 6 bases. The CDR3 extends over 11 amino acids. Germline V lookup: CDR1 ENHRY, CDR2 SYGVKD. The CDR3 is CAITSAYEQYF. CDR3 sequence (DNA): TGTGCCATCACTAGCGCCTACGAGCAGTACTTC.

The genes are TRBV28 and TRBJ2-3; a possible D gene is TRBD1 (6 bases). Trimming took off 4 bases at V and 2 bases at J, with 13 bases between the two ends. This CDR3 contains 15 residues. The germline V gene encodes CDR1 MDHEN and CDR2 SYDVKM. CDR3 sequence (DNA): TGTGCCAGCAGTTACAGACAGGCTCCCACAGATACGCAGTATTTT. Protein product: CASSYRQAPTDTQYF.

This chain uses TRBV11-3 with TRBJ2-1, with D possibly being TRBD2 (6 bases). The V end was cut by 4 bases, the J end by 8 bases, with 12 bases between. The CDR3 has 13 amino acids. Per germline, CDR1 SGHNT and CDR2 YENEEA. The CDR3 nucleotides read TGTGCCAGCAGCTCGACTAGAGGGCATGAGCAGTTCTTC. Translating gives CASSSTRGHEQFF.

The chain carries TRBV19 and TRBJ2-4; 10 bases map to TRBD2. This CDR3 has 19 residues. V shed 7 bases, J shed 1 base, and the junction held 16 bases outside the gene matches. Germline V gene sequence: CDR1 LNHDA, CDR2 SQIVND (reference sequence). Written as DNA, the CDR3 is TGTGCCAGTACCCGGGGTACGATTAGCGGGAGGATGGCCAAAAACATTCAGTACTTC. Protein sequence: CASTRGTISGRMAKNIQYF.

The chain has TRBV28 and TRBJ2-4; 8 bases agree with TRBD1. Unmatched junction bases numbered 8, after V lost 5 bases and J lost 8 bases. The length of the CDR3 is 14 residues. Germline V gene sequence: CDR1 MDHEN, CDR2 SYDVKM. DNA of the CDR3: TGTGCCAGCAGTCACGGACAGGGCCGTGACATTCAGTACTTC. Protein: CASSHGQGRDIQYF.

The genes are TRBV5-1 and TRBJ1-2, with 8 positions matching TRBD1. Trimming cost V 5 bases and J 6 bases; bases outside gene matches: 12. The CDR3 consists of 15 residues. CDR1 and CDR2 from the germline V gene are SGHRS and YFSETQ. CDR3 coding DNA: TGCGCCAGCAGACGCGAGAGACAGGGGATCCATGGCTACACCTTC. Translating gives CASRRERQGIHGYTF. The full variable domain, completed using reference TRBV5-1 and TRBJ1-2, is KAGVTQTPRYLIKTRGQQVTLSCSPISGHRSVSWYQQTPGQGLQFLFEYFSETQRNKGNFPGRFSGRQFSNSRSEMNVSTLELGDSALYLCASRRERQGIHGYTFGSGTRLTVV.

The chain links TRBV18 to TRBJ2-7; TRBD1 aligns across 8 bases. The germline gives CDR1 KGHSH, CDR2 LQKENI. This CDR3 is 14 amino acids long. Trimming cost V 6 bases and J 3 bases; bases outside gene matches: 7. The DNA of the CDR3 is TGTGCCAGCTCGTCCGGGACAGGAAGCTACGAGCAGTACTTC. Protein: CASSSGTGSYEQYF.

The V call is TRBV28, the J call TRBJ2-1; TRBD2 is a possible D gene (5 bases). V lost 5 bases and J 3 bases, leaving 14 bases between the germline ends. This CDR3 is built from 15 residues. Germline CDR1 is MDHEN and CDR2 is SYDVKM. In DNA, the CDR3 is TGTGCCAGCAGTAACCGGGGTTTCGGCTACAATGAGCAGTTCTTC. It codes for CASSNRGFGYNEQFF.

V gene TRBV18 combines with J gene TRBJ2-1; the match to TRBD1 covers 9 bases. J was trimmed by 0 bases and V by 3 bases; bases with no gene match: 6. Per germline, CDR1 KGHSH and CDR2 LQKENI. This CDR3 contains 17 residues. In nucleotides, the CDR3 is TGTGCCAGCTCACCGGACAGGGGCCTTAGCTCCTACAATGAGCAGTTCTTC. Protein sequence: CASSPDRGLSSYNEQFF.